These 23 T cell receptor beta chains were all obtained from the same sample, sequenced in a study of T cell responses to AZD1222 COVID-19 vaccine. The repertoire was sequenced with immunoSEQ multiplex PCR; TCRdb's copy has only in-frame clones and lacks some. The sample has 140,000 to 150,000 clones, 90% to 95% seen once; the top ten hold approximately 2%. The input for sequencing was peripheral blood, taken on day 0 of AZD1222 vaccination. These receptors were obtained from an adult in good health.

The chain joins TRBV14 to TRBJ2-2, with D perhaps being TRBD1 or TRBD2 (6 bases each). This CDR3 comprises 19 residues. The V and J ends lost 3 bases and 4 bases respectively, with 24 bases between them. Germline lookup yields CDR1 SGHDN and CDR2 FVKESK. CDR3 DNA: TGTGCCAGCAGCCACCCGAGTAGTTGGGGGGCAAAGAGCACCGGGGAGCTGTTTTTT. Translated, it gives CASSHPSSWGAKSTGELFF.

Only one count was recorded for this clone. The genes are TRBV19 and TRBJ2-7; possible D gene TRBD1, 6 bases. The CDR3 extends over 14 amino acids. Germline CDR1 and CDR2: LNHDA and SQIVND (reference sequence). Trimming took off 1 base at V and 5 bases at J, with 12 bases between the two ends. CDR3 bases: TGTGCCAGTAGTATAGGCCAGGGGAACAACGAGCAGTACTTC. It codes for CASSIGQGNNEQYF.

This chain joins TRBV5-4 and TRBJ1-3, with TRBD1 matching over 7 bases. The germline V gene encodes CDR1 SGHNT and CDR2 YYREEE (reference sequence). After removal of 4 bases from V and 6 bases from J, the junction contained 19 bases not matched to a gene. CDR3 length equals 18 residues. In DNA form, the CDR3 reads TGTGCCAGCAGCGGGACAGCAGAGAAGTTAATATGTGAAAACACCATATATTTT. Its protein product is CASSGTAEKLICENTIYF.

The gene calls are TRBV6-1 and TRBJ2-3; a possible D gene is TRBD2 (6 bases). This CDR3 is built from 16 residues. Germline V gene data show CDR1 as MNHNS and CDR2 as SASEGT. The V and J ends lost 2 bases and 0 bases respectively, with 12 bases between them. In nucleotides, the CDR3 is TGTGCCAGCAGTGAAAACGGACTATCCAGCACAGATACGCAGTATTTT. It specifies CASSENGLSSTDTQYF.

The rearrangement uses TRBV5-1 and TRBJ2-3; D uncertain. CDR1 SGHRS and CDR2 YFSETQ come from the germline V gene. The germline V and J ends were trimmed by 0 bases and 6 bases, with 8 bases remaining between them. This CDR3 comprises 13 residues. The CDR3: CASSLGADDTQYF. CDR3 bases: TGCGCCAGCAGCTTGGGAGCCGACGATACGCAGTATTTT.

J is TRBJ1-5 and V is TRBV30; TRBD1 might be the D (5 bases). V lost 0 bases and J 2 bases, leaving 17 bases between the germline ends. Germline values: CDR1 GTSNPN, CDR2 SVGIG (reference sequence). CDR3 length: 17 residues. The CDR3 reads CAWSVAGGPSGNQPQHF. The CDR3 nucleotides are TGTGCCTGGAGTGTTGCCGGGGGTCCCAGCGGCAATCAGCCCCAGCATTTT.

The chain employs TRBV29-1 and TRBJ1-2, with D possibly being TRBD1 (6 bases). The germline V gene has CDR1 SQVTM and CDR2 ANQGSEA. V was pared by 6 bases and J by 7 bases, with 21 bases between. This CDR3 has 14 residues. This chain's CDR3 is CSVPGGARSTGYTF. The CDR3 DNA reads as TGCAGCGTCCCGGGGGGGGCCCGGTCGACTGGCTACACCTTC.

The V gene is TRBV2, the J gene TRBJ2-2, with D unclear. The CDR3 covers 14 residues. CDR1 and CDR2 from the germline V gene are SNHLY and FYNNEI. The ends were cut back, 7 bases at V and 6 bases at J, with 15 bases in the middle. CDR3 amino acids: CASTLKESSGELFF. In DNA form, the CDR3 reads TGTGCCAGCACCTTAAAGGAATCGTCCGGGGAGCTGTTTTTT. The complete variable domain, with remaining parts taken from reference TRBV2 and TRBJ2-2, reads EPEVTQTPSHQVTQMGQEVILRCVPISNHLYFYWYRQILGQKVEFLVSFYNNEISEKSEIFDDQFSVERPDGSNFTLKIRSTKLEDSAMYFCASTLKESSGELFFGEGSRLTVL.

The rearrangement links TRBV24-1 to TRBJ2-1; D is unclear. Germline V gene sequence: CDR1 KGHDR, CDR2 SFDVKD. The CDR3 spans 17 residues. The V and J ends lost 0 bases and 5 bases respectively, with 16 bases between them. The CDR3 spells CATSDLGKVGLDNEQFF. The CDR3 coding sequence is TGTGCCACCAGTGATTTGGGGAAGGTCGGGTTAGACAATGAGCAGTTCTTC.

In its sample, this clone was seen once. The chain couples TRBV4-2 to TRBJ2-1, with TRBD2 matching over 10 bases. This CDR3 region has 20 residues. The junction had 14 bases not matched to a gene; V was cut back by 3 bases and J by 0 bases. Germline CDR1 reads LGHNA; CDR2 reads YNFKEQ. The CDR3 reads CASSHPRGGLASSSYNEQFF. The CDR3 bases are TGTGCCAGCAGCCACCCTCGGGGGGGACTAGCGTCGAGCTCCTACAATGAGCAGTTCTTC.

The gene calls are TRBV18 and TRBJ2-7, with D uncertain. This CDR3 is 15 amino acids long. Trimming removed 4 bases at V and 0 bases at J, with 13 bases between. CDR1 and CDR2 (germline): KGHSH, LQKENI. The CDR3 sequence: CASSRTESASYEQYF. The CDR3 bases are TGTGCCAGCTCACGGACGGAGTCCGCCTCCTACGAGCAGTACTTC.

The V and J genes are TRBV6-7 and TRBJ2-1; TRBD2 aligns across 8 bases. TRBV6-7 is filed as an ORF, its function uncertain. V gave up 4 bases and J gave up 7 bases; unmatched junction bases: 15. The CDR3 covers 17 residues. The CDR3 DNA reads TGTGCCAGCAGTTTCCCACGAGCGGGAGTTGGGAGGAATGAGCAGTTCTTC. Amino acids: CASSFPRAGVGRNEQFF.

The chain links TRBV19 to TRBJ2-1; TRBD2 matches at 10 bases. The junction had 8 bases not matched to a gene; V was cut back by 3 bases and J by 6 bases. The CDR3 covers 16 residues. From germline, CDR1 is LNHDA and CDR2 SQIVND (reference sequence). The CDR3 reads CASSMRLAGVPNEQFF. DNA of the CDR3: TGTGCCAGTAGTATGCGGCTAGCGGGAGTGCCCAATGAGCAGTTCTTC.

Remarks on this clone: Other DNA sequences in this specimen translate into the identical CDR3. The V and J genes are TRBV5-4 and TRBJ1-1; D might be TRBD1 (6 bases). V was shortened by 0 bases and J by 1 base, with 7 bases between the two germline ends. This CDR3 spans 14 amino acids. In germline, CDR1 is SGHNT, CDR2 YYREEE (reference sequence). CDR3 DNA: TGTGCCAGCAGCTTGGACAGGGCGAACACTGAAGCTTTCTTT. Translating it yields CASSLDRANTEAFF.

The gene calls are TRBV12-3 or TRBV12-4 and TRBJ1-1, with 10 nucleotides matching TRBD1. Trimming cost V 2 bases and J 9 bases; bases outside gene matches: 3. The CDR3 is made up of 13 amino acids. The CDR3 here is CASSLNDRGQAFF. The CDR3 coding sequence is TGTGCCAGCAGTTTAAATGACAGGGGGCAAGCTTTCTTT.

The chain recombines TRBV5-1 with TRBJ1-2; 8 nucleotides match TRBD1. V trimming: 3 bases; J trimming: 7 bases; junction bases outside the gene matches: 5. The CDR3 sequence is 13 residues long. Looked up from germline, CDR1 is SGHRS and CDR2 is YFSETQ. The CDR3 reads CASSSGTGLGYTF. CDR3 nucleotide sequence: TGCGCCAGCAGCTCCGGGACAGGTCTTGGCTACACCTTC.

The chain recombines TRBV19 with TRBJ2-7, with TRBD2 matching 10 bases. CDR3 length equals 13 residues. CDR1 LNHDA and CDR2 SQIVND come from the germline V gene (reference sequence). The V segment lost 10 bases and the J segment 0 bases; nucleotides outside the gene matches: 3. CDR3 sequence: CATRTSGSYEQYF. The CDR3 DNA is TGTGCCACCAGGACTAGCGGCTCCTACGAGCAGTACTTC.

The rearrangement links TRBV5-6 to TRBJ2-5; 11 nucleotides align to TRBD2. The CDR3 has 16 residues. Germline-derived CDR1 and CDR2 are SGHDT and YYEEEE. The trim removed 4 bases at V and 1 base at J, leaving 6 bases unmatched. The chain's CDR3 is CASSPGTSGFQETQYF. CDR3 nucleotide sequence: TGTGCCAGCAGCCCGGGGACTAGCGGTTTCCAAGAGACCCAGTACTTC. Full variable domain (remainder filled in from reference TRBV5-6 and TRBJ2-5): DAGVTQSPTHLIKTRGQQVTLRCSPKSGHDTVSWYQQALGQGPQFIFQYYEEEERQRGNFPDRFSGHQFPNYSSELNVNALLLGDSALYLCASSPGTSGFQETQYFGPGTRLLVL.

The rearrangement links TRBV27 to TRBJ2-1; maybe TRBD1 (6 bases). Trimming removed 6 bases at V and 6 bases at J, with 18 bases between. CDR1 is MNHEY and CDR2 is SMNVEV in the germline V gene (reference sequence). This CDR3 spans 15 amino acids. CDR3 coding DNA: TGTGCCAGCAGAACATATGAGACAGGCTTCAATGAGCAGTTCTTC. Translated: CASRTYETGFNEQFF.

This chain links TRBV11-3 with TRBJ2-1; 11 bases are shared with TRBD2. The CDR3 loop spans 15 amino acids. V shed 3 bases and J 4 bases; nucleotides not matched to a gene: 2. Germline V gives CDR1 SGHNT, CDR2 YENEEA. CDR3 loop: CASSLGLADYNEQFF. CDR3 sequence (DNA): TGTGCCAGCAGCTTGGGACTAGCGGATTACAATGAGCAGTTCTTC.

This chain uses TRBV2 with TRBJ2-1, with D tentatively TRBD1 or TRBD2 (5 bases each). Trimming stripped 6 bases from V and 8 bases from J, with 8 bases between. The germline gives CDR1 SNHLY, CDR2 FYNNEI. The CDR3 covers 11 residues. The CDR3 DNA follows: TGTGCCAGCAGCCTGGGGGATGAGCAGTTCTTC. Amino acid sequence: CASSLGDEQFF.

The chain couples TRBV29-1 to TRBJ2-2; the D is unclear. The germline CDR1 and CDR2 sequences are SQVTM and ANQGSEA. CDR3 length: 15 amino acids. The V end lost 0 bases, the J end lost 4 bases, and 12 bases lay between the germline ends. The CDR3 is CSVEDQERGTGELFF. The CDR3 DNA reads TGCAGCGTTGAAGACCAGGAGCGAGGCACCGGGGAGCTGTTTTTT.

The V gene is TRBV14, the J gene TRBJ1-1; weak D call: TRBD1 (5 bases). The CDR3 runs to 16 residues. V gave up 0 bases and J gave up 2 bases, with 13 bases separating them. Per the germline V gene, CDR1 is SGHDN and CDR2 is FVKESK. For the CDR3, the DNA is TGTGCCAGCAGCCAAGAGGGTGAAGGGGACAACACTGAAGCTTTCTTT. Protein product: CASSQEGEGDNTEAFF.